Sequencing of this T cell receptor (beta chain) was carried out in a study of blood T cell repertoires in COVID-19 (dated by TCRdb to the early 2020s). Study-level background: The collaborator samples originated in the United States, Italy and Spain and spanned the acute and convalescent phases of COVID-19. A freely available public database, intended as a resource for researchers studying the immune response to SARS-CoV-2, is where the repertoires were released. Samples were obtained from the ongoing ImmuneRACE study (first 160 participants) and from 1,000 to 1,500 subjects provided by 6 global collaborators. Where available, HLA class I and class II types were taken from metadata supplied by the sample provider and were not determined by assay-based typing. The material from the prospective study consisted of cDNA or gDNA derived from T cells, B-cell-depleted T cells, or PBMCs. A de-identified subject ID, COVID-19 status, age in years and sex were almost always included in the sample metadata. The dataset comprised deeply sampled blood TCRbeta repertoires from subjects exposed to, actively infected with, or recovered from COVID-19. What the research found in general, with its limitations: The amount of clinical and demographic metadata varied by source and participant and was provided uncurated.

Its CDR3 holds 13 amino acids, cysteine through phenylalanine. The DNA shown is the 39-base CDR3, in frame from base 1. As encoded in the germline V gene (reference sequence), CDR1 is GTSNPN while CDR2 is SVGIG. The V and J ends are trimmed by 5 bases and 0 bases, leaving 8 bases between them. A word on this clone: Its antigen is unknown. No clone much larger than this one lies a single base away; base qualities are absent.

In Seattle, one collaborating source enrolled patients while the infection was active and tracked those patients longitudinally over the course of disease. Each collaborating institution followed its own protocols to collect whole blood in K2EDTA tubes. For TCRbeta analysis, collaborators shipped samples in one of three forms: frozen whole blood, isolated PBMCs, or DNA extracted from either of those sample types. TCRbeta CDR3 regions were amplified from genomic DNA using the immunoSEQ Assay, a bias-controlled multiplex PCR. Processing in the source paper ran as follows. The number of nucleated cells in each sample was estimated by amplification of reference gene primers within the assay. To quantify the absolute abundance of each unique TCRbeta CDR3 rearrangement, sequence reads were collapsed and filtered. For each sample, productive Simpson clonality was calculated as the square root of Simpson's diversity index over productive rearrangements. This immuneACCESS table, as held by TCRdb, lists in-frame sequences with V and J called but not all clones. Of the missing ones, under half trace to an unresolved V gene in checked studies; the others have no known cause. Clone size and V and J calls were adopted from that table, with D and trimming inferred from the DNA. In all, the sample holds under 65,000 clones, and 80% to 90% of those were seen once. The ten most abundant clones make up over 25% of the sample.

The chain is assembled from TRBV30 and TRBJ1-3; the D gene is perhaps TRBD1, on 5 matching bases. This TCR was recovered from a man aged 55 to 70 with COVID-19, enrolled during active disease. Input material: peripheral blood. The sequenced DNA is TGTGCCTGGCTTACAGGCTCTGGAAACACCATATATTTT. Translated, this is CAWLTGSGNTIYF. Here the CDR3 is joined to the reference TRBV30 and TRBJ1-3 genes, and the full variable domain is: SQTIHQWPATLVQPVGSPLSLECTVEGTSNPNLYWYRQAAGRGLQLLFYSVGIGQISSEVPQNLSASRPQDRQFILSSKKLLLSDSGFYLCAWLTGSGNTIYFGEGSWLTVV.